This TCR beta chain appears in the sequencing data of a study of CD8 T cell repertoires and HIV-1 epitope variants. Assay used: immunoSEQ multiplex PCR; TCRdb lists only in-frame clones, some missing. The sample carries around 6,000 clones, about 64% recorded once. This CDR3 spans 16 amino acids. Germline CDR1 MNHNS, CDR2 SASEGT. The V end was cut by 2 bases, the J end by 3 bases, with 16 bases between. This clone is termed large. As yet, its antigen is unknown. The origin of this receptor is a male donor with HIV. Sequencing was performed on cultured CD8+ T cells derived from PBMCs. The chain carries TRBV6-1 and TRBJ1-2, with D hard to call. The CDR3 DNA is TGTGCCAGCAGTGAACTTCCACAAGACCTAGACTATGGCTACACCTTC. It translates to CASSELPQDLDYGYTF.